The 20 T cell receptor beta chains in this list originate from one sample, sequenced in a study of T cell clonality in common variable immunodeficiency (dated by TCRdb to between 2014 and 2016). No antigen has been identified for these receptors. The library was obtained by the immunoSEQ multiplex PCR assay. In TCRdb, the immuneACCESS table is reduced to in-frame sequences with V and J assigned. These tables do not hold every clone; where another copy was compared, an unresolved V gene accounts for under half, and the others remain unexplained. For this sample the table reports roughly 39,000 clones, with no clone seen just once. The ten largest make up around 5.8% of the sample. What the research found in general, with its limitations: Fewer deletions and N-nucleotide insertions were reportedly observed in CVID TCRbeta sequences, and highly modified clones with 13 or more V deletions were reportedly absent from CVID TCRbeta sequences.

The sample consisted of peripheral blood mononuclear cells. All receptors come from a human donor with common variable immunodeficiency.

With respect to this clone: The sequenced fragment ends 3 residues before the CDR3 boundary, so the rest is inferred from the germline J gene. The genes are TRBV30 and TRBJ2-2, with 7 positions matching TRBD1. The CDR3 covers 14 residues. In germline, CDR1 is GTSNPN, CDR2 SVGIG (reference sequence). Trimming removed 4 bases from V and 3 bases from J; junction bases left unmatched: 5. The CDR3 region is CAWNRDSYTGELFF. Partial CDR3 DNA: TGTGCCTGGAACCGGGACAGTTACACCGGGGAG.

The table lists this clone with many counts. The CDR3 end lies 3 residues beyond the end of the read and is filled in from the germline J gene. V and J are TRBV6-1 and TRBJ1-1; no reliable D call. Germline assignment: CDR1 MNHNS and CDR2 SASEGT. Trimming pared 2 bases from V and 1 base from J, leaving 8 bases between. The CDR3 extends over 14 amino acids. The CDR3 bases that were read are TGTGCCAGCAGTGAAATACAGACGAACACTGAA. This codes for CASSEIQTNTE. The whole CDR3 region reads CASSEIQTNTEAFF.

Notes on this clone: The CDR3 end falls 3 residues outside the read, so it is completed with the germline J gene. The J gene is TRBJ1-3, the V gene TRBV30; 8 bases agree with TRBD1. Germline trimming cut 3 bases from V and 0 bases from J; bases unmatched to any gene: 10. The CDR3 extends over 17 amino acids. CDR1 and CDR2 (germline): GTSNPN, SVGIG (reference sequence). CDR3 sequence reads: CAWSPRGRWSSGNTIYF. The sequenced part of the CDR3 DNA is TGTGCCTGGAGCCCCAGGGGGCGATGGAGCTCTGGAAACACC.

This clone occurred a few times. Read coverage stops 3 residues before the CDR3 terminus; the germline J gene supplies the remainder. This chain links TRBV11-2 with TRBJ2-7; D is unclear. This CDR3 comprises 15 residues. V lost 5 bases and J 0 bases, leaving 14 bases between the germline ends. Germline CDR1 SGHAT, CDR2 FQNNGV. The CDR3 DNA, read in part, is TGTGCCAGCAGCCAGGAGAGCATAAGCTCCTACGAG. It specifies CASSQESISSYE. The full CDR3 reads CASSQESISSYEQYF.

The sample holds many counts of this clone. CDR3 sequence: CASSYYGNTEAFF. CDR3 bases read: TGTGCCAGCAGCTACTACGGGAACACTGAA. V usage is TRBV7-2 and J usage is TRBJ1-1, with no clear D. The read ends 3 residues before the CDR3 terminus; that terminus is restored from the germline J gene. CDR1 is SGHTA, CDR2 FQGNSA, per germline. The CDR3 contains 13 residues. Trimming removed 4 bases from V and 1 base from J, with 7 bases in between.

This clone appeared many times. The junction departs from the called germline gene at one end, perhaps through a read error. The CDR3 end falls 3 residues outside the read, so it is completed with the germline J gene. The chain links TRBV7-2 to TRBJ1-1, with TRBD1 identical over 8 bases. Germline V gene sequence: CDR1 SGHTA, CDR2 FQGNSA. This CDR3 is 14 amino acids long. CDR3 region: CASSLRQGNAEAFF. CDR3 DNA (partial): TGTGCCAGCAGCTTACGACAGGGGAACGCTGAA.

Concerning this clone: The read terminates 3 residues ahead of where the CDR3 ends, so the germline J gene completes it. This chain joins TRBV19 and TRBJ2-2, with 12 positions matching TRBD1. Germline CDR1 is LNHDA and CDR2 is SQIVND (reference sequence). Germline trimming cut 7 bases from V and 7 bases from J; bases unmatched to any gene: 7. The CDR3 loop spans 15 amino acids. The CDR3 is CASTHGDRGHGELFF. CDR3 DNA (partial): TGTGCCAGTACCCATGGGGACAGGGGGCACGGGGAG.

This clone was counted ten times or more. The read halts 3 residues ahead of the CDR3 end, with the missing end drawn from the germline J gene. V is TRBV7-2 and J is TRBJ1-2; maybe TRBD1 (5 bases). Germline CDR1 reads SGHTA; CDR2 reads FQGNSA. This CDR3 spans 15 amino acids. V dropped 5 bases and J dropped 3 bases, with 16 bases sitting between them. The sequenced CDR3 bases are TGTGCCAGCAGCACCGGCGGGGCGGGAGACTATGGC. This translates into CASSTGGAGDYG. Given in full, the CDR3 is CASSTGGAGDYGYTF.

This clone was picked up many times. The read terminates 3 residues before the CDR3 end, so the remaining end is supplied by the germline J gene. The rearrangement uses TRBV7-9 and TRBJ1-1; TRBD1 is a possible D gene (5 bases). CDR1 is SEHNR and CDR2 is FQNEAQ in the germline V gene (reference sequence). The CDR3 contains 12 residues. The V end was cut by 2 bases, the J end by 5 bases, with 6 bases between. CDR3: CASSLSGTEAFF. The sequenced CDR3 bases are TGTGCCAGCAGCTTATCAGGGACTGAA.

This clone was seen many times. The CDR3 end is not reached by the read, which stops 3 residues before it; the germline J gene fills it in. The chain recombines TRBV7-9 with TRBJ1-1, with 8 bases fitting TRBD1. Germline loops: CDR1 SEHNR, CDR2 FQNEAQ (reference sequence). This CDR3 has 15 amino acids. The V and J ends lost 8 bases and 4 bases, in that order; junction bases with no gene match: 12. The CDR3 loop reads CASLDSGQGGTEAFF. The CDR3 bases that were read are TGTGCCAGCCTAGACTCCGGACAGGGTGGCACTGAA.

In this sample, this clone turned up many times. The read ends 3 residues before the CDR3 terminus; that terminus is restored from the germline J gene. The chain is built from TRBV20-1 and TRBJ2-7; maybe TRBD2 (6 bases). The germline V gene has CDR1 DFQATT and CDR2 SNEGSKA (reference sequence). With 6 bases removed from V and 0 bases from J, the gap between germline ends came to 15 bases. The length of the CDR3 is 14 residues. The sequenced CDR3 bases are TGCAGTGCAGACGGGCTAGCGAACTCCTACGAG. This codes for CSADGLANSYE. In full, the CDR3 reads CSADGLANSYEQYF.

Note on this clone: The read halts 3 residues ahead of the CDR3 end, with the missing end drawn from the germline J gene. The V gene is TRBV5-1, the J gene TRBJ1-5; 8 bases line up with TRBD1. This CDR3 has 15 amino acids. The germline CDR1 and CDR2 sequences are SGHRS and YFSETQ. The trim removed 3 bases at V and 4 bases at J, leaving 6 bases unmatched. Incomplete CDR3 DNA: TGCGCCAGCAGCTCCGGACAGGGACCAAATCAGCCC. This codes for CASSSGQGPNQP. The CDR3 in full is CASSSGQGPNQPQHF.

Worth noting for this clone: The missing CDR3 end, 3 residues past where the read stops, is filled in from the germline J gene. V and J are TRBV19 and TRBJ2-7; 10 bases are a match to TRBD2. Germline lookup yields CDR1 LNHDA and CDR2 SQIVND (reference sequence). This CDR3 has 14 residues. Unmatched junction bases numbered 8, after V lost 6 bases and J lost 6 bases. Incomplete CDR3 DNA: TGTGCCAGTAGAAAAAGCGGGGGGGACACCGAG. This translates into CASRKSGGDTE. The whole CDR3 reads CASRKSGGDTEQYF.

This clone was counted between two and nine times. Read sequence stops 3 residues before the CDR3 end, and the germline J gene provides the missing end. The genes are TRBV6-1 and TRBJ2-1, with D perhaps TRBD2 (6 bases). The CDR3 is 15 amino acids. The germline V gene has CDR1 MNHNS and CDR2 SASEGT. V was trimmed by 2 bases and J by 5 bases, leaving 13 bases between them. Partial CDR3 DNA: TGTGCCAGCAGTGAAAGAGTAGCGGCCAACAATGAG. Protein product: CASSERVAANNE. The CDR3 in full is CASSERVAANNEQFF.

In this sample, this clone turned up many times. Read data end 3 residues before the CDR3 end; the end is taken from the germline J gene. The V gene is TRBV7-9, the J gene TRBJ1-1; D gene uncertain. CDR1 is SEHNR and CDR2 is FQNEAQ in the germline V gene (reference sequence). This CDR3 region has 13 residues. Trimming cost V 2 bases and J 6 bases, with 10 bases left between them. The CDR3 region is CASSLSGVAEAFF. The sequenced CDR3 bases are TGTGCCAGCAGCTTATCCGGGGTAGCTGAA.

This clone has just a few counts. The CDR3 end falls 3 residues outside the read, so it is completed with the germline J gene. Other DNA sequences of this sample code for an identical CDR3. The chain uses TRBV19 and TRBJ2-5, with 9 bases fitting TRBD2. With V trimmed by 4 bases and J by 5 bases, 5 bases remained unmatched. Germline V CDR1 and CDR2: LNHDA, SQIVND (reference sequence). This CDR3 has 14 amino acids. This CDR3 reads CASSRLAGRETQYF. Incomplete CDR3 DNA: TGTGCCAGTAGTAGGCTAGCGGGACGGGAGACC.

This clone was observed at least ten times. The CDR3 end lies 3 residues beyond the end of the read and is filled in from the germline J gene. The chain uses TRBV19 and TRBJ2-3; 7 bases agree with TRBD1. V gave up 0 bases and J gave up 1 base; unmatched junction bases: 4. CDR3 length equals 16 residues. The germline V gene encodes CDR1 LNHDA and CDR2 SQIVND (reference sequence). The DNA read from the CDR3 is TGTGCCAGTAGTATAGAAGTAGGGGGCGGCACAGATACG. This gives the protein CASSIEVGGGTDT. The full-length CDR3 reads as CASSIEVGGGTDTQYF. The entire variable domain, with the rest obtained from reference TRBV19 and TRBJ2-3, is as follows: DGGITQSPKYLFRKEGQNVTLSCEQNLNHDAMYWYRQDPGQGLRLIYYSQIVNDFQKGDIAEGYSVSREKKESFPLTVTSAQKNPTAFYLCASSIEVGGGTDTQYFGPGTRLTVL.

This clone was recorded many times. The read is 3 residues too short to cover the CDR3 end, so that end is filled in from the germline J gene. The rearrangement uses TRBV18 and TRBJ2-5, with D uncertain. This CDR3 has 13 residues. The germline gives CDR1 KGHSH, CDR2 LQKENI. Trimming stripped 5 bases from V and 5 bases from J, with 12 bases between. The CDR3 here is CASSSGLGETQYF. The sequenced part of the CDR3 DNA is TGTGCCAGCTCATCAGGTTTGGGTGAGACC.

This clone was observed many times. Incomplete CDR3 DNA: TGCGCCAGCAGTGCCCGGAGACAGGGTTCACCC. This codes for CASSARRQGSP. The entire CDR3 sequence reads CASSARRQGSPLHF. The V gene is TRBV10-1, the J gene TRBJ1-6; 7 bases align to TRBD1. The observed sequence ends 3 residues before the CDR3 terminus, with the missing tail filled in from the germline J gene. Germline CDR1 is WNHNN and CDR2 is SYGVQD (reference sequence). The CDR3 runs 14 residues. The trim removed 4 bases at V and 9 bases at J, leaving 6 bases unmatched.

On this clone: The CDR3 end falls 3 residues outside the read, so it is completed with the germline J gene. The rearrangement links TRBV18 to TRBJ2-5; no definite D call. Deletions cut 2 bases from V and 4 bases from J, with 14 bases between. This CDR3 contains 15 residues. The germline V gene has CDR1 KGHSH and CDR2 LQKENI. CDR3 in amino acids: CASSPRSGEAETQYF. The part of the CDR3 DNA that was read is TGTGCCAGCTCACCAAGAAGTGGTGAGGCAGAGACC.